This TCR beta chain came from a study of CD8 T cells in ankylosing spondylitis. This clonotype was seen repeatedly, ten times or more. As yet, its antigen is unknown. A single record per CDR3 protein comes from TCRdb applying MiXCR to the 5' RACE reads. Of 45,000 to 65,000 distinct CDR3 sequences listed, 6.5% to 9% are singletons. Study-level findings and limits: Matched synovial fluid from ankylosing spondylitis patients was reported to be enriched for disease-linked clones. Roughly eight highly homologous variants made up a TCR beta motif that seemed to typify ankylosing spondylitis blood. A subset of motif variants has previously been described in the synovial fluid and blood of reactive arthritis. Disease-linked clones displayed a CD8+ phenotype and appeared relatively rarely in peripheral blood.

The sample was blood, either unsorted or a sorted T cell fraction (not recorded which). The TCR sequence derives from a female donor with ankylosing spondylitis or in good health (not recorded which).

The CDR3 region is CASSHPGDVTYEQYF. As DNA, the CDR3 is TGTGCCAGCAGCCACCCCGGGGACGTAACATACGAGCAGTACTTC. The chain recombines TRBV28 with TRBJ2-7; tentatively, D is TRBD1 or TRBD2 (5 bases each). Looked up from germline, CDR1 is MDHEN and CDR2 is SYDVKM. This CDR3 has 15 amino acids. V was trimmed by 6 bases and J by 4 bases, leaving 19 bases between them.